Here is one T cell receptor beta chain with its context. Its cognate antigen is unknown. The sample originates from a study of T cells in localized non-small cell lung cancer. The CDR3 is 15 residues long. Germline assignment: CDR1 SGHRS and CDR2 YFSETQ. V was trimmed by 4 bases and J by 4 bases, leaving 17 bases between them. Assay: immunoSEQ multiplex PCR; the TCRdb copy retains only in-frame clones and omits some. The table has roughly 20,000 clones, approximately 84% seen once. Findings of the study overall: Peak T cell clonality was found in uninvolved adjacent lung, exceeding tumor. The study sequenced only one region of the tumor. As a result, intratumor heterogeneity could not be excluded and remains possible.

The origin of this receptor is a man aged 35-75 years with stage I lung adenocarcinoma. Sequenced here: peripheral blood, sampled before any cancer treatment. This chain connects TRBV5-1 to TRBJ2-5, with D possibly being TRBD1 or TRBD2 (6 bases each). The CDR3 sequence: CASSPGDNSGETQYF. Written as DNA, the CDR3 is TGCGCCAGCAGCCCCGGGGACAATAGCGGAGAGACCCAGTACTTC.